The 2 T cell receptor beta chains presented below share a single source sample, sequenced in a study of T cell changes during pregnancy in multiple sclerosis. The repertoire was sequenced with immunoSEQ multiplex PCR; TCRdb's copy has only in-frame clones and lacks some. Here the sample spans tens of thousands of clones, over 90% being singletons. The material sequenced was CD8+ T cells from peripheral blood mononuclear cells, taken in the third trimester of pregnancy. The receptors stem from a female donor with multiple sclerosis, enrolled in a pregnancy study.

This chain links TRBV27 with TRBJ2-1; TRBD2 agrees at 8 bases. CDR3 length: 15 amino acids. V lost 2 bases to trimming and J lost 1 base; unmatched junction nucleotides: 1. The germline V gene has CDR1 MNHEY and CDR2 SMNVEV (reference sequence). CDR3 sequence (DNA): TGTGCCAGCAGTTTAAGCGGGAGTTCCTACAATGAGCAGTTCTTC. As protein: CASSLSGSSYNEQFF.

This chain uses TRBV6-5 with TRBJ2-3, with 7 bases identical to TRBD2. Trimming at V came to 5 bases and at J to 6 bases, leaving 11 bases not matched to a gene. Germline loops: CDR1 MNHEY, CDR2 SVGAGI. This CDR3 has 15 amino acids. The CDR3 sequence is CASSPGTIRADTQYF. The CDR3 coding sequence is TGTGCCAGCAGTCCCGGGACTATTCGGGCGGATACGCAGTATTTT.